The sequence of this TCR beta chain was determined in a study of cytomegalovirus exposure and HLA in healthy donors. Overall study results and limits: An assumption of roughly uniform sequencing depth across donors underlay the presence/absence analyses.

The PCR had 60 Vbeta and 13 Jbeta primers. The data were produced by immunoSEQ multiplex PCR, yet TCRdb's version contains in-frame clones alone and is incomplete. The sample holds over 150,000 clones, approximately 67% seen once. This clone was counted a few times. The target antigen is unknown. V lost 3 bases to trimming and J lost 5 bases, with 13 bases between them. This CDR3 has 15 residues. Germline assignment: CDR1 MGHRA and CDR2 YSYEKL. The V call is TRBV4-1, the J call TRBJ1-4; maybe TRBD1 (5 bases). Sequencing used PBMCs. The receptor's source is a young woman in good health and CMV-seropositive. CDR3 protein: CASSHAGTGNEKLFF. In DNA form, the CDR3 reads TGCGCCAGCAGCCACGCCGGGACTGGCAATGAAAAACTGTTTTTT.